This T cell receptor (beta chain) was documented in a study of response to subunit inactivated influenza vaccine. Each CDR3 protein gets one entry after TCRdb re-called the RT-PCR reads with MiXCR. The sample has about 520,000 distinct CDR3 sequences; 7.2% are singletons. This clonotype showed up many times. Germline V lookup: CDR1 MNHEY, CDR2 SVGEGT. The CDR3 runs 14 residues. V lost 4 bases and J lost 4, with 11 bases in between. The material sequenced was PBMCs from blood, taken about 24 months after vaccination. The chain recombines TRBV6-2 or TRBV6-3 with TRBJ2-1; the D is unclear. This TCR came from a man aged 50-75 years who received an inactivated influenza vaccine. CDR3 amino acids: CASSSIAVYNEQFF. The CDR3 nucleotides read TGTGCCAGCAGTTCGATAGCAGTTTACAATGAGCAGTTCTTC.